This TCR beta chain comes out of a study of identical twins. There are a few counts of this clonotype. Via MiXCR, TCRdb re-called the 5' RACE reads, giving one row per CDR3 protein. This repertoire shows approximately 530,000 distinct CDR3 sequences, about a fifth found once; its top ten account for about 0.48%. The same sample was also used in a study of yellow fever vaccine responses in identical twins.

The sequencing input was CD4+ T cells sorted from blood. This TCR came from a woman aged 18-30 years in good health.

Here the CDR3 DNA reads TGCAGTGCCAGGTCCCAGGTGGGCACTGAAGCTTTCTTT. Translating gives CSARSQVGTEAFF. This chain uses TRBV20-1 with TRBJ1-1, with D uncertain. CDR1 and CDR2 from the germline V gene are DFQATT and SNEGSKA (reference sequence). This CDR3 spans 13 amino acids. V was pared by 6 bases and J by 4 bases, with 15 bases between.